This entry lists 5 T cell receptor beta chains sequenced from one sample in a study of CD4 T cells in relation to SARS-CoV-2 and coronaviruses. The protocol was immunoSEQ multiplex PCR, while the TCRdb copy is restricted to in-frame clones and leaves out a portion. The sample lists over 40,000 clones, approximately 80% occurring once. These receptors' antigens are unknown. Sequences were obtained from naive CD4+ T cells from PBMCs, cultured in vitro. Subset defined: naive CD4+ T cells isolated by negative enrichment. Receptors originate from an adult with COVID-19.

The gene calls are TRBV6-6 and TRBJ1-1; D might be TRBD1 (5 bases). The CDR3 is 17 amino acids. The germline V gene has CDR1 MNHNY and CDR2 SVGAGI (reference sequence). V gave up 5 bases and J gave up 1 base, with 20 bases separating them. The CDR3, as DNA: TGTGCCAGCAGTCCCCGGGCTTCCCCTGGGGCGAACACTGAAGCTTTCTTT. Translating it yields CASSPRASPGANTEAFF.

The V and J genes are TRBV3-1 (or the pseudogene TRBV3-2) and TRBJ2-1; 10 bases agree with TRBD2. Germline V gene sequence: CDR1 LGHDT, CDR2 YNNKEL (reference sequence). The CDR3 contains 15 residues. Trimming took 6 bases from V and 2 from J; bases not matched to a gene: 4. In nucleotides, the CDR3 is TGTGCCAGCAGTCCGGGACTAGCGACCTACAATGAGCAGTTCTTC. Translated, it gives CASSPGLATYNEQFF.

This CDR3 reads CASSLIRLAGADTQYF. The CDR3 DNA follows: TGTGCCAGCAGTTTAATCCGGCTAGCGGGAGCAGATACGCAGTATTTT. V and J are TRBV27 and TRBJ2-3; 10 bases match TRBD2. CDR1 MNHEY and CDR2 SMNVEV come from the germline V gene (reference sequence). The CDR3 extends over 16 amino acids. V shed 2 bases, J shed 4 bases, and the junction held 6 bases outside the gene matches.

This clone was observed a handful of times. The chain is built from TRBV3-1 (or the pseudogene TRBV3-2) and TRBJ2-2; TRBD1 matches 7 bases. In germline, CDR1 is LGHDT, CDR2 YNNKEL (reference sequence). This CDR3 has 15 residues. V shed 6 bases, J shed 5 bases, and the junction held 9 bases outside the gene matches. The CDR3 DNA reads TGTGCCAGCAGTAACCGGGACAGATTGACCGGGGAGCTGTTTTTT. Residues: CASSNRDRLTGELFF.

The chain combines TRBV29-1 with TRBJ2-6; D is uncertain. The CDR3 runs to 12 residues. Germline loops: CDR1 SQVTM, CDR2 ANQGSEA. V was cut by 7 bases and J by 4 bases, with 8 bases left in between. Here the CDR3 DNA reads TGCAGCGCTGAGGAGGGGGCCAACGTCCTGACTTTC. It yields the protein CSAEEGANVLTF.